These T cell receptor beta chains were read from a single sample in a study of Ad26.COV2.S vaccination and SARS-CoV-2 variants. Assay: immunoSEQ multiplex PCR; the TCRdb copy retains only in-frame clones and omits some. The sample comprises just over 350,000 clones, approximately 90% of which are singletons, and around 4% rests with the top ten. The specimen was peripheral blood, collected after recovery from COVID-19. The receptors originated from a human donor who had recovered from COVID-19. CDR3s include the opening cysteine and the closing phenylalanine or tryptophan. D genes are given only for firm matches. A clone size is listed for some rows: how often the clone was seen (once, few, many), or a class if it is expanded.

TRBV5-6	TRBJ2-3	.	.	TGTGCCAGCAGCCGATACACAGATACGCAGTATTTT	CASSRYTDTQYF
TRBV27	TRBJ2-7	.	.	TGTGCCAGCAGCTTTCGAGGATCCTACGAGCAGTACTTC	CASSFRGSYEQYF
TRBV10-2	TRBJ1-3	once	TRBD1	TGCGCCAGCAGTGAGTCCTTGGCAGGGGGACTCTCCGGAAACACCATATATTTT	CASSESLAGGLSGNTIYF
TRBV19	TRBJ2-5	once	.	TGTGCCAGTAGTCAGATCGGGGGCGAGACCCAGTACTTC	CASSQIGGETQYF
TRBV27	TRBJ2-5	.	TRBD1	TGTGCCAGCAGTTTATACCCTCCCGACAGGGGCCTACTGTACCAAGAGACCCAGTACTTC	CASSLYPPDRGLLYQETQYF
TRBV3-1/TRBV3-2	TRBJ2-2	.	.	TGTGCCAGCAGCCAAGGCTCCCGGAGTACCGGGGAGCTGTTTTTT	CASSQGSRSTGELFF
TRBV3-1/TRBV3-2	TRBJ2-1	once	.	TGTGCCAGCAGCCAAGAGAAAGGCCTAGGCGGGTACAATGAGCAGTTCTTC	CASSQEKGLGGYNEQFF
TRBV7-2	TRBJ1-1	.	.	TGTGCCAGTACCACCCCCACGGGGGGCACTGAAGCTTTCTTT	CASTTPTGGTEAFF
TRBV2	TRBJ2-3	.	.	TGTGCCAGCAGTGAAGACGATACGCAGTATTTT	CASSEDDTQYF
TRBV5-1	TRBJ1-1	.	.	TGCGCCAGCAGCTTGGCCACAGGAGTGAACACTGAAGCTTTCTTT	CASSLATGVNTEAFF
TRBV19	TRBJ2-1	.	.	TGTGCCAGTAGTCCCCGGGATGGGGTTCCATACAATGAGCAGTTCTTC	CASSPRDGVPYNEQFF
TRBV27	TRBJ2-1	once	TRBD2	TGTGCCAGCAGTCCCGGACTAGCGGGGGGCCTCAATGAGCAGTTCTTC	CASSPGLAGGLNEQFF
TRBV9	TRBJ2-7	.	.	TGTGCCAGCAGCGTAACGCAGGGTCCCTTCTACGAGCAGTACTTC	CASSVTQGPFYEQYF
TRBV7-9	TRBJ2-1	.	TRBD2	TGTGCCAGCAGCTTAGAGTCTAGCGGGGGGCATGAGCAGTTCTTC	CASSLESSGGHEQFF
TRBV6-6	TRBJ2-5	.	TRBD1	TGTGCCAGCACCCCCAGGGGGCGAGGGGAGACCCAGTACTTC	CASTPRGRGETQYF
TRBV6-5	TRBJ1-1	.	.	TGTGCCAGCAGTTACTCCTCGGTGGTGGGCACTGAAGCTTTCTTT	CASSYSSVVGTEAFF
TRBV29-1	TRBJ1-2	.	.	TGCAGCGTTGAGGGTGGGGCGCGGCCGATCGGCTATGGCTACACCTTC	CSVEGGARPIGYGYTF
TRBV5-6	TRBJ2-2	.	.	TGTGCCAGCAGCTTGGCCGGGCCTGCGGGCACCGGGGAGCTGTTTTTT	CASSLAGPAGTGELFF
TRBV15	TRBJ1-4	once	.	TGTGCCACCAGCAGTAGACAGAAAGCAACTAATGAAAAACTGTTTTTT	CATSSRQKATNEKLFF
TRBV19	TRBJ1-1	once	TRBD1	TGTGCCAGTAGTGAACTAACAGGGGGCGCTCGGGACACTGAAGCTTTCTTT	CASSELTGGARDTEAFF
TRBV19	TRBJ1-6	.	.	TGTGCCAGTAGTCACTCAAATTCACCCCTCCACTTT	CASSHSNSPLHF
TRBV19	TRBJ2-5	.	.	TGTGCCAGTAGCGACAGGGGAGGGGAGACCCAGTACTTC	CASSDRGGETQYF
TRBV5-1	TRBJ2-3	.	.	TGCGCCAGCAAGGTAGGACAGAGCACAGATACGCAGTATTTT	CASKVGQSTDTQYF
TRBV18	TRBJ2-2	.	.	TGTGCCAGCTCATCAAACACCGGGGAGCTGTTTTTT	CASSSNTGELFF
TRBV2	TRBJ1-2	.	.	TGTGCCAGCAGTCGGACAACCCATTATGGCTACACCTTC	CASSRTTHYGYTF
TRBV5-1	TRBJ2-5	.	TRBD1	TGCGCCAGCAGCTTTGGGGACAGGGGGGGAGAGACCCAGTACTTC	CASSFGDRGGETQYF
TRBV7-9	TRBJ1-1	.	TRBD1	TGTGCCAGCAGCCCGACAGGGGGGACTCGGGCTTTCTTT	CASSPTGGTRAFF
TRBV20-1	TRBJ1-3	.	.	TGCAGTGCTAGTCGGACGGGCTCTGGAAACACCATATATTTT	CSASRTGSGNTIYF
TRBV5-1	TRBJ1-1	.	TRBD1	TGCGCCAGCAGCTTGAGGGGACAGGGGCACACTGAAGCTTTCTTT	CASSLRGQGHTEAFF
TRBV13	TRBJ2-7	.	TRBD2	TGTGCCAGCAGCTTAGATGCTAGCGGCCTCTACGAGCAGTACTTC	CASSLDASGLYEQYF
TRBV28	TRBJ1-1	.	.	TGTGCCAGCACCCTTGGGAACACTGAAGCTTTCTTT	CASTLGNTEAFF
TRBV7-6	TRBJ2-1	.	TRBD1	TGTGCCAGCAGCCCCGGGACAGGTAACTACAATGAGCAGTTCTTC	CASSPGTGNYNEQFF
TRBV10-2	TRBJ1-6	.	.	TGCGCCAGCAGTGAAGACACAGGGACCCCAGGGAATTCACCCCTCCACTTT	CASSEDTGTPGNSPLHF
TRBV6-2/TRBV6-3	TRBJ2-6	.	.	TGTGCCAGCAGTTACGGGGGAACTGGGGCCAACGTCCTGACTTTC	CASSYGGTGANVLTF
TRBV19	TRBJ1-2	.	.	TGTGCCAGTACAGCGGACCCAGGGGCAGGGGTCTATGGCTACACCTTC	CASTADPGAGVYGYTF
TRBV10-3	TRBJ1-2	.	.	TGTGCCATCAGTGAGTCCGCAGGGTCCTATGGCTACACCTTC	CAISESAGSYGYTF
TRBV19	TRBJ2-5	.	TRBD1	TGTGCCAGTAGTATAGGTTACAGGGGGATGGAGGAGACCCAGTACTTC	CASSIGYRGMEETQYF
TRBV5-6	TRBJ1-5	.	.	TGTGCCAGCAGCTTGAGGCTCGGGACTGGCAATCAGCCCCAGCATTTT	CASSLRLGTGNQPQHF
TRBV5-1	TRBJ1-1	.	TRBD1	TGCGCCAGCAGCTCACCAGGACAGGACACTGAAGCTTTCTTT	CASSSPGQDTEAFF
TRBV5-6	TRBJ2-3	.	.	TGTGCCAGCAGCTTGGGGACAGCCGGAGATACGCAGTATTTT	CASSLGTAGDTQYF
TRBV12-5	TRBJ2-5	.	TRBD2	TGTGCTAGTGGTTTGGCCGCCGGCGGGGGGGTTGGAGAGACCCAGTACTTC	CASGLAAGGGVGETQYF
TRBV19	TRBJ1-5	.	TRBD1	TGTGCCAGTAGTCCGCGGACAGGGGGAGGGCATCAGCCCCAGCATTTT	CASSPRTGGGHQPQHF
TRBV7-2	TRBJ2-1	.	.	TGTGCCAGCAGCTTGGTAGGTGGTACAGAGAATGAGCAGTTCTTC	CASSLVGGTENEQFF
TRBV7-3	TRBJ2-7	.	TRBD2	TGTGCCAGCAGCTCCGGCGTAGCGGGGGCGTCGGAGCAGTACTTC	CASSSGVAGASEQYF
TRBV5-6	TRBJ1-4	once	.	TGTGCCAGCAGCCCGAGCGCGCCCAGGGTCCCTGCAACTAATGAAAAACTGTTTTTT	CASSPSAPRVPATNEKLFF
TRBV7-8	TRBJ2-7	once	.	TGTGCCAGCAGCTTAGACGGGCACGAGCAGTACTTC	CASSLDGHEQYF
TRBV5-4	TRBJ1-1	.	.	TGTGCCAGCAGCTTAGAGATGAACACTGAAGCTTTCTTT	CASSLEMNTEAFF
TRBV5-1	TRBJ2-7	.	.	TGCGCCAGCAGCTTCGGAGACTACGAGCAGTACTTC	CASSFGDYEQYF
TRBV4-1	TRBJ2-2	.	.	TGCGCCAGCAGCCCAGGCAGGGTGGGCACCGGGGAGCTGTTTTTT	CASSPGRVGTGELFF
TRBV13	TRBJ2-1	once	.	TGTGCCAGCAGCTTACCAGGGTACAATGAGCAGTTCTTC	CASSLPGYNEQFF
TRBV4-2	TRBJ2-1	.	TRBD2	TGTGCCAGCAGCCAAGAGGACCCCGGGACTAGTTGGATCAATGAGCAGTTCTTC	CASSQEDPGTSWINEQFF
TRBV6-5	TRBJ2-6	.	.	TGTGCCAGCACATCTGGGAAGGCCAACGTCCTGACTTTC	CASTSGKANVLTF
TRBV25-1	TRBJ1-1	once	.	TGTGCCAGCAGTGATGGGGTTAGGGATGAAACTGAAGCTTTCTTT	CASSDGVRDETEAFF
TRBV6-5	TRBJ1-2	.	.	TGTGCCAGCAGTTATGAGGGAATGCATGGCTACACCTTC	CASSYEGMHGYTF
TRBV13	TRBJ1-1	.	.	TGTGCCAGCAGCCCCCCTCCGGGCACTGAAGCTTTCTTT	CASSPPPGTEAFF
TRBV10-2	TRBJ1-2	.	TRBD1	TGCGCCAGCAGGACAAATCGGCAGGGGGCAGCGGGTGGCTACACCTTC	CASRTNRQGAAGGYTF
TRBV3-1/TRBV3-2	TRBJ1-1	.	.	TGTGCCAGCAGCCAAGATCCCGGCCGGGAAGCTTTCTTT	CASSQDPGREAFF
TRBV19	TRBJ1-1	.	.	TGTGCCAGTAGTATAGATCTGCAGGGGAGCACTGAAGCTTTCTTT	CASSIDLQGSTEAFF
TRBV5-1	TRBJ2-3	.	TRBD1	TGCGCCAGCAGCTTGGTGAGCGCGGGACAGGGGCCAGATACGCAGTATTTT	CASSLVSAGQGPDTQYF
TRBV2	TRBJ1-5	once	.	TGTGCCAGCAGTGAAGGGACAAGGTTCGGTCAGCCCCAGCATTTT	CASSEGTRFGQPQHF